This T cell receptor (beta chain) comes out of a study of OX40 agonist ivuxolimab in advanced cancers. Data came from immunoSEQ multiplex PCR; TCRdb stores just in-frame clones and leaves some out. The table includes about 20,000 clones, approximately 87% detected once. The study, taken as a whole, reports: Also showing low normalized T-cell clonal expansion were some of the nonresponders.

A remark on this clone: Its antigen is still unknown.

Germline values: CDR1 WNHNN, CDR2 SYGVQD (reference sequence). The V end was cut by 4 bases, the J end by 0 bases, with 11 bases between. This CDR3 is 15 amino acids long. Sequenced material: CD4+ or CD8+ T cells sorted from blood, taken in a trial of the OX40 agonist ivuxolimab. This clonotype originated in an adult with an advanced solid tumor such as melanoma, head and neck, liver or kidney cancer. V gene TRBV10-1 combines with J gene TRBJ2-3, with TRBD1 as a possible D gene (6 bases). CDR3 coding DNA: TGCGCCAGCAGTGGGACAGAAGTAAGCACAGATACGCAGTATTTT. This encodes CASSGTEVSTDTQYF.